This is a list of T cell receptor beta chains from one sample in a study of blood T cells in healthy people across ages. MiXCR, run by TCRdb on the 5' RACE reads, gives a single entry per CDR3 protein. The sample consists of some 760,000 distinct CDR3 sequences, 25% of them appearing once. The sample also formed part of further work on T cells of mothers and their children.

The sequenced sample was blood. These receptors were collected from a boy aged 5-17 years in good health. The CDR3 runs from the conserved cysteine through the conserved F or W. D genes are given only for firm matches. Size values are once, few and many counts, or a class for expanded clones, and some rows have none.

clone_size j_call v_call d_call cdr3_nt cdr3_aa
. TRBJ2-5 TRBV20-1 . TGCAGTGCTGGTGCCCCGGAGACCCAGTACTTC CSAGAPETQYF
once TRBJ1-5 TRBV28 . TGTGCCAGCAGTGGATCCCCTGACCTATCCCTCATGAGCAATCAGCCCCAGCATTTT CASSGSPDLSLMSNQPQHF
. TRBJ2-3 TRBV7-8 . TGTGCCAGCAGCTCCGAGGGCCAGGGAGATACGCAGTATTTT CASSSEGQGDTQYF
. TRBJ2-2 TRBV12-3/TRBV12-4 . TGTGCCAGCAGTCGCCAGTCGGGAAGCCGGGGGGAGCTGTTTTTT CASSRQSGSRGELFF
few TRBJ1-6 TRBV28 . TGTGCCACCCTCCGCGACAGAAATTCACCCCTCCACTTT CATLRDRNSPLHF
few TRBJ1-3 TRBV18 TRBD1 TGTGCCAGCTCACCAGGACAGGTGAACTCTGGAAACACCATATATTTT CASSPGQVNSGNTIYF
once TRBJ2-5 TRBV6-2/TRBV6-3 . TGTGCCAGCAGTGACTCGATAAGAATGAGCATCCAAGAGACCCAGTACTTC CASSDSIRMSIQETQYF
few TRBJ2-7 TRBV10-3 . TGTGCCATCAGTGAGACGTGGGAGAAGTACGAGCAGTACTTC CAISETWEKYEQYF
few TRBJ1-1 TRBV30 TRBD1 TGTGCCTGGAGCCCACTTGGGACAGGGCGGACTGAAGCTTTCTTT CAWSPLGTGRTEAFF
. TRBJ1-1 TRBV6-5 . TGTGCCAGCAGCAGCCCGGGACCGATGAACACTGAAGCTTTCTTT CASSSPGPMNTEAFF
few TRBJ2-7 TRBV20-1 TRBD2 TGCAGTGCCTTTAGCGGGAACTCCTACGAGCAGTACTTC CSAFSGNSYEQYF
few TRBJ2-3 TRBV6-5 . TGTGCCAGCAGTTACGGGGGGCCAAGGGATACGCAGTATTTT CASSYGGPRDTQYF
few TRBJ2-3 TRBV27 . TGTGCCAGCAACCACCCACTAGAAGATACGCAGTATTTT CASNHPLEDTQYF
few TRBJ1-4 TRBV7-9 . TGTGCCAGCAGCTTATGGTCCGCAACTAATGAAAAACTGTTTTTT CASSLWSATNEKLFF
few TRBJ1-1 TRBV15 . TGTGCCACCAGCACTCGGGCCTTGAACACTGAAGCTTTCTTT CATSTRALNTEAFF
many TRBJ1-3 TRBV9 . TGTGCCAGCAGCGTTGGAAACACCATATATTTT CASSVGNTIYF
. TRBJ2-3 TRBV12-3/TRBV12-4 TRBD2 TGTGCCAGCAGTTTAGCCGCCAGGGGACTAGCGGGAGGTCTGCCAGATACGCAGTATTTT CASSLAARGLAGGLPDTQYF
few TRBJ1-1 TRBV10-3 . TGTGCCGTACGGGGCGCGCCTTCGAACACTGAAGCTTTCTTT CAVRGAPSNTEAFF
. TRBJ2-3 TRBV20-1 TRBD2 TGCAGTGCCAACCCTAGCGGGAGGACAGATACGCAGTATTTT CSANPSGRTDTQYF
. TRBJ2-5 TRBV4-2 TRBD2 TGTGCCAGCAGTCAACTAGCGGCTTCATATCCCCAGTACTTC CASSQLAASYPQYF
. TRBJ2-1 TRBV4-3 TRBD1 TGCGCCAGCAGCCAAGGACAGGGTGAGGATGAGCAGTTCTTC CASSQGQGEDEQFF
. TRBJ2-5 TRBV20-1 . TGCAGTGCGGAAGTCCTAGCGCACCAAGAGACCCAGTACTTC CSAEVLAHQETQYF
. TRBJ2-7 TRBV7-9 TRBD2 TGTGCCAGCAGGCGGGAGCTTGACGAGCAGTACTTC CASRRELDEQYF
few TRBJ1-3 TRBV7-2 . TGTGCCAGCAGCCCGGTGGCAAACTCTGGAAACACCATATATTTT CASSPVANSGNTIYF
. TRBJ2-1 TRBV19 . TGTGCCAGTAGTATAGATCTGTACAATGAGCAGTTCTTC CASSIDLYNEQFF
few TRBJ2-7 TRBV3-1 . TGTGCCAGCAGCCCCCCGGGACATAGGGGCTACGAGCAGTACTTC CASSPPGHRGYEQYF
few TRBJ2-1 TRBV5-6 TRBD1 TGTGCCAGCAGCTTGGCTGGGACAGTCTCCTACAATGAGCAGTTCTTC CASSLAGTVSYNEQFF
few TRBJ2-7 TRBV6-2/TRBV6-3 . TGTGCCAGCAGCCAAGGGCGGGCCAGCTTCACCTACGAGCAGTACTTC CASSQGRASFTYEQYF
. TRBJ1-1 TRBV7-2 TRBD1 TGTGCCAGCAGCTCCCGGACAGGATCGACTGCTGAAGCTTTCTTT CASSSRTGSTAEAFF
. TRBJ2-3 TRBV10-3 . TGTGCCATCCGCGGTGACTCCACAGATACGCAGTATTTT CAIRGDSTDTQYF
. TRBJ1-1 TRBV9 TRBD1 TGTGCCAGCAGCGCCCCGGACAGGGTGTCGCGGGACACTGAAGCTTTCTTT CASSAPDRVSRDTEAFF
few TRBJ2-1 TRBV4-2 TRBD2 TGTGCCAGCAGCCGATTAGCGGGAACGGACAATGAGCAGTTCTTC CASSRLAGTDNEQFF
. TRBJ1-6 TRBV28 . TGTGCCAGCAGTTTACCGACAGGTCTCAATTCACCCCTCCACTTT CASSLPTGLNSPLHF
. TRBJ1-2 TRBV29-1 . TGCGGCGTTGAGTTACAGAGGGATGGCTACACCTTC CGVELQRDGYTF